This T cell receptor beta chain was identified during a study of cytomegalovirus exposure and HLA in healthy donors. Study conclusions and caveats: In an earlier analysis, most TCR beta V segments were productive about 90% or about 30% of the time. For presence/absence analyses, sequencing depth was assumed to be roughly uniform across donors.

There are 13 residues in the CDR3. Trimming took off 5 bases at V and 10 bases at J, with 17 bases between the two ends. Germline V gene sequence: CDR1 LNHDA, CDR2 SQIVND (reference sequence). The primer mix had 60 Vbeta and 13 Jbeta primers. Profiling relied on immunoSEQ multiplex PCR, and the TCRdb table lists in-frame clones only, not all of them. Altogether about 210,000 clones are present, about 85% being singletons, with the ten largest covering 0.2% to 0.25%. About this clone itself: Its specificity is unknown.

The sample was PBMCs. V gene TRBV19 combines with J gene TRBJ1-1; D not certain. The receptor was derived from a girl aged 2 to 10 in good health and CMV-seronegative. The CDR3 DNA follows: TGTGCCAGTAGTGGCCGGGGTTCCCGGCGAGCTTTCTTT. Residues: CASSGRGSRRAFF.